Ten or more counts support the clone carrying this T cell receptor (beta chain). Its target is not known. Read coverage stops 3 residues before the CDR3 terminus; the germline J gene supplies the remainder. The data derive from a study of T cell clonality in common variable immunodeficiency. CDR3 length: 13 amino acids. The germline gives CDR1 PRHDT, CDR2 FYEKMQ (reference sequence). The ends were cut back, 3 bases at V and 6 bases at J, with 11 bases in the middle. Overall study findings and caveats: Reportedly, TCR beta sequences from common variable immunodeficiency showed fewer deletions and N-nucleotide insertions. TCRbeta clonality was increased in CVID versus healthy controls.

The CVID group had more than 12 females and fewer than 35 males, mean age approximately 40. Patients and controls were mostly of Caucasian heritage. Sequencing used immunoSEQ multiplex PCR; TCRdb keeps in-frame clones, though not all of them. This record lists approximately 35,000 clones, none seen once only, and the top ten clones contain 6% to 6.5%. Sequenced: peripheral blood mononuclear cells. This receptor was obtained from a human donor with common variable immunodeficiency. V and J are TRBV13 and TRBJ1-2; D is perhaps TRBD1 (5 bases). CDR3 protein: CASSLGQSDGYTF. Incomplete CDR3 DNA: TGTGCCAGCAGCTTGGGGCAGTCGGATGGC.